The sequence of this TCR beta chain was determined in a study of T cell repertoires in urothelial bladder cancer. There are 16 residues in the CDR3. CDR1 is LNHDA, CDR2 SQIVND, per germline (reference sequence). Between the trimmed V and J ends, which lost 5 bases and 0 bases, there was a span of 16 bases. Assay used: immunoSEQ multiplex PCR; TCRdb lists only in-frame clones, some missing. Altogether 9,000 to 13,000 clones are present, 68% being singletons, with the ten largest covering approximately 7%. The sequence was obtained from a human donor with a benign inflammatory bladder lesion. This chain uses TRBV19 with TRBJ1-1; TRBD1 is a possible D gene (6 bases). What was sequenced was tumor-infiltrating cells from bladder cancer. The CDR3 DNA sequence: TGTGCCAGTAGTGAGACAGGCCTGCTATTGAACACTGAAGCTTTCTTT. Residues: CASSETGLLLNTEAFF.